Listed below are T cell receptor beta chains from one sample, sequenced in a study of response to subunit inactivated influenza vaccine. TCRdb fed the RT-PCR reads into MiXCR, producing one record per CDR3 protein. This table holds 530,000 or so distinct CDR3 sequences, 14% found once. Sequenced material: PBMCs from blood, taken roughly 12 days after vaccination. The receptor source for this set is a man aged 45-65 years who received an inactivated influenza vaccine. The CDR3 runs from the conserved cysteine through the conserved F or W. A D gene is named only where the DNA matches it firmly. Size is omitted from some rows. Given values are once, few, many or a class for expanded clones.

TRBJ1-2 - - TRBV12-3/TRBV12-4 TGTGCCAGCAGTTTCTGGCGGGTTGTGGGCTATGGCTACACCTTC CASSFWRVVGYGYTF
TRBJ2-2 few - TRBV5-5 TGTGCCAGTGGGAAGAGGATAGCGTGGACCGGGGAGCTGTTTTTT CASGKRIAWTGELFF
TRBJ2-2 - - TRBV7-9 TGTGCCAGCAGGCCCGTGGAGGCGTCCGGGGAGCTGTTTTTT CASRPVEASGELFF
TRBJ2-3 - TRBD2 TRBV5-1 TGCGCCAGCAGCTCCGACCCAGCGGGGGGGCAGGATACGCAGTATTTT CASSSDPAGGQDTQYF
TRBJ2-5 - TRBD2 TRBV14 TGTGCCAGCAGCCCTTTTATAGCGGGAGGAGAGACCCAGTACTTC CASSPFIAGGETQYF
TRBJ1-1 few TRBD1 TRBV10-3 TGTGCCATCAGTAGGGACAGGACGAACACTGAAGCTTTCTTT CAISRDRTNTEAFF
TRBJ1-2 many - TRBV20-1 TGCAGTGACAGACGGACTAACTATGGCTACACCTTC CSDRRTNYGYTF
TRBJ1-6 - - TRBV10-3 TGTGCCATCAGAGCGGCGGGGTACAATTCACCCCTCCACTTT CAIRAAGYNSPLHF
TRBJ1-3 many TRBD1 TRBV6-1 TGTGCCAGCAAAATGATTGCAGGGGGCGGTGGAAACACCATATATTTT CASKMIAGGGGNTIYF
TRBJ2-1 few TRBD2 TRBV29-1 TGCAGCGTTGAAGATCAGGGGACTAGCGTTCTCAATGAGCAGTTCTTC CSVEDQGTSVLNEQFF
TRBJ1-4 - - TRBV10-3 TGTGCCATCAGTGCCGAGGACAGCCCTAATGAAAAACTGTTTTTT CAISAEDSPNEKLFF
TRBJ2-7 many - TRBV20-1 TGCAGTGCTAGAGCTAGGGGCGACGAGCAGTACTTC CSARARGDEQYF
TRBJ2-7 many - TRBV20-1 TGCAGTGCTAGTTATTTTATGGTATCGGGGCTCGACGAGCAGTACTTC CSASYFMVSGLDEQYF
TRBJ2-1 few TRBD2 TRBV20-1 TGCAGTGCTAGAGATAGTAGCGGGGGGAGCTCCTACAATGAGCAGTTCTTC CSARDSSGGSSYNEQFF
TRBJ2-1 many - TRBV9 TGTGCCAGCAGCGTAGCGGCGGGGTCCTACAATGAGCAGTTCTTC CASSVAAGSYNEQFF
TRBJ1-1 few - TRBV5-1 TGCGCCAGCAGCTTGGGGGATCTGGGCGGCGGAACAGCTTTCTTT CASSLGDLGGGTAFF
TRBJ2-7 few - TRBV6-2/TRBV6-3 TGTGCCAGCAGTTACCCTGTGAACGAGCAGTACTTC CASSYPVNEQYF
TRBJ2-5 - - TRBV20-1 TGCAGTGCCACCCCTGTGGGCGCGGTTGGGGAGACCCAGTACTTC CSATPVGAVGETQYF
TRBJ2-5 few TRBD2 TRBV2 TGTGCCAGCAGTGAAGGGGCGGGAGTACAAGAGACCCAGTACTTC CASSEGAGVQETQYF
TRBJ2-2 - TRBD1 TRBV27 TGTGCCAGCAGTTTATCGGGGACAGGGGTCACCGGGGAGCTGTTTTTT CASSLSGTGVTGELFF
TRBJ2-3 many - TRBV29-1 TGCAGCGCCGGAGGTTCTCAGGTTTCGCAGTATTTT CSAGGSQVSQYF
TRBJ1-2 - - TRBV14 TGTGCCAGCAGCCAAAACAGGGAGAACTATGGCTACACCTTC CASSQNRENYGYTF
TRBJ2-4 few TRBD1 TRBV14 TGTGCCAGCAGCCAAGTCACGGGGACAGTTGGCAAAAACATTCAGTACTTC CASSQVTGTVGKNIQYF
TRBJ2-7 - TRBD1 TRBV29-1 TGCAGCGAAGCATACAGGGGGACAACCTACGAGCAGTACTTC CSEAYRGTTYEQYF
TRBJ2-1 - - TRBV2 TGTGCCAGCAGTGACGTCCTTTTAAGCTCCTACAATGAGCAGTTCTTC CASSDVLLSSYNEQFF
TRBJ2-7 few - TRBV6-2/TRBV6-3 TGTGCCAGCGGAGAGACAGGGAGGTCCTACGAGCAGTACTTC CASGETGRSYEQYF
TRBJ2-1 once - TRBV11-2 TGTGCCAGCAGCGAACTTGGACTCCAAAATTTC CASSELGLQNF
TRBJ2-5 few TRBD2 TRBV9 TGTGCCAGCAGCGTATCACTAGCGGGGGGCCACCAAGAGACCCAGTACTTC CASSVSLAGGHQETQYF
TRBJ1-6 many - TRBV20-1 TGCAGTGCTCTACCGGGCAGGGCGGGAAATTCACCCCTCCACTTT CSALPGRAGNSPLHF
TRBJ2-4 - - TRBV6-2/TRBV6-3 TGTGCCAGCAGCCTTATCCCTCGACGGGGGATAGCCAAAAACATTCAGTACTTC CASSLIPRRGIAKNIQYF
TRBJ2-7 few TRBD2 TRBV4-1 TGCGCCAGCAGCCAAGGGGCGGCTAGCGGGTCCTTCTACGAGCAGTACTTC CASSQGAASGSFYEQYF
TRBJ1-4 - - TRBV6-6 TGTGCCAGCAGACGGGACTTTAATGAAAAACTGTTTTTT CASRRDFNEKLFF
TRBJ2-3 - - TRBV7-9 TGTGCCAGCAGCCGACCCAGCACAGATACGCAGTCTTTT CASSRPSTDTQSF
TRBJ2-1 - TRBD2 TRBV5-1 TGCGCCAGCAGCTGGCTAGCGGGGGCGGAAGAGCAGTTCTTC CASSWLAGAEEQFF
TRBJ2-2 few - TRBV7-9 TGTGCCAGCAGCTTACGGGGGGCGACCGGGGAGCTGTTTTTT CASSLRGATGELFF
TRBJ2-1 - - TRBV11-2 TGTGCCAGCAGCTTCAGGGCTCAGGGGATCAATGAGCAGTTCTTC CASSFRAQGINEQFF
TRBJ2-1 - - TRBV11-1 TGTGCCAGCAGCCGAGGTCGGGGCGAGCAGTTCTTC CASSRGRGEQFF
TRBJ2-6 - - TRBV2 TGTGCCAGCAGTGAGCAGGGGGCCAACGTCCTGACTTTC CASSEQGANVLTF
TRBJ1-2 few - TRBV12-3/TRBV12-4 TGTGCCAGCAGTTTTCGGGGGGCCTATGGCTACACCTTC CASSFRGAYGYTF
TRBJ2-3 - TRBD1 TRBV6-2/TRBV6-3 TGTGCCAGCAGTACCCGGACAGGGAGCACAGATACGCAGTATTTT CASSTRTGSTDTQYF
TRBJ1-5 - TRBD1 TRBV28 TGTGCCAGCATGACAGGGTCCCGCAATCAGCCCCAGCATTTT CASMTGSRNQPQHF
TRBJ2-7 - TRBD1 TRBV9 TGTGCCAGCAGCAGCCGGGACAGGGTTGCCGAGCAGTACTTC CASSSRDRVAEQYF
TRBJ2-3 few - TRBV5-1 TGCGCCAGCAGCTTGACCGGGAGAGAGGATACGCAGTATTTT CASSLTGREDTQYF
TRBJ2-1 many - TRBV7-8 TGTGCCAGCAGGATCTCGGCCCTTCGGGGACCTAGCTCCTACAATGAGCAGTTCTTC CASRISALRGPSSYNEQFF
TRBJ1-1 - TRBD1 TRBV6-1 TGTGCCAGCAGACAGGGGGTGAACACTGAAGCTTTCTTT CASRQGVNTEAFF
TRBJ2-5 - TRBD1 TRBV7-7 TGTGCTAGCAGCTCAGGACAGGGGGCGCCCCCGAACTTC CASSSGQGAPPNF
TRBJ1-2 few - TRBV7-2 TGTGCCAGCAGCTTAGAAGGGAGGCAGGCCCTCACCACCTTC CASSLEGRQALTTF
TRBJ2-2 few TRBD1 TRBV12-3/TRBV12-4 TGTGCCAGCAGGTTTGACAGGGGTTACACCGGGGAGCTGTTTTTT CASRFDRGYTGELFF